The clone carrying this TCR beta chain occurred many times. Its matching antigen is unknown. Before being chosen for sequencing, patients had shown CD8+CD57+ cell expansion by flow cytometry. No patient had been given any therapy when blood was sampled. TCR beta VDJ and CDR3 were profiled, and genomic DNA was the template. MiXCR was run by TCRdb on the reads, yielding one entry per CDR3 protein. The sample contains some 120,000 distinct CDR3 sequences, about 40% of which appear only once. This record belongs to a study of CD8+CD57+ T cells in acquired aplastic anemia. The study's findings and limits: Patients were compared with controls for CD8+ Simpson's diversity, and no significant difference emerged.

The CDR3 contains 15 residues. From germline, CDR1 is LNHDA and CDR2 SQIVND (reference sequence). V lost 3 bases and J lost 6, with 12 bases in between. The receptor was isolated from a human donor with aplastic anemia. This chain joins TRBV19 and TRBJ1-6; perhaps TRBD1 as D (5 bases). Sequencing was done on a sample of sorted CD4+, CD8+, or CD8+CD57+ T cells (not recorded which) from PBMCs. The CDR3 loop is CASSIGGNSNSPLHF. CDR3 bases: TGTGCCAGTAGTATTGGGGGAAATTCTAATTCACCCCTCCACTTT.